This TCR beta chain came from a study of regulatory T cells in long-lasting Graves disease. The study, taken as a whole, reports: There was favoring of TRBV28, TRBJ1-2 and TRBJ2-5 in persistent disease.

The time point: newly diagnosed GD, antithyroid drugs for less than 3 months. PBMC RNA served as the TCR library source. In building TCR beta libraries, iRepertoire HTBI primers were used together with Arm-PCR of CDR3 regions. Via MiXCR, TCRdb re-called the multiplex PCR reads, giving one row per CDR3 protein. Of 550,000 to 700,000 distinct CDR3 sequences listed, around 15% are singletons. This clonotype was observed a few times. Its specificity is unknown. V lost 0 bases, J lost 4 bases, and 7 bases lay in between. The germline gives CDR1 SGDLS, CDR2 YYNGEE. CDR3 length equals 13 residues. The data also belong to a second study, concerning T cells in Graves' hyperthyroidism and ophthalmopathy. That report adds: The TCR CDR3 was amplified in a first-round RT-PCR using the HTBI primer set. Progression to ophthalmopathy was predicted a median of 6.5 months early.

This receptor was taken from a man between 18 and 29 years old with Graves disease. The gene calls are TRBV9 and TRBJ1-1, with D unresolved. Here the sequenced sample was peripheral blood mononuclear cells (PBMCs), taken at new diagnosis, from a patient treated with antithyroid drugs. Written as DNA, the CDR3 is TGTGCCAGCAGCGTAGGGGAGTCCACTGAAGCTTTCTTT. Its translation: CASSVGESTEAFF.